The present T cell receptor (beta chain) was sequenced within a study of blood T cells in healthy people across ages. Trimming cost V 3 bases and J 5 bases; bases outside gene matches: 5. Germline values: CDR1 DFQATT, CDR2 SNEGSKA (reference sequence). CDR3 length: 13 residues. Primed by a sample-barcoded 5' primer and a J-beta primer mix, a second PCR proceeded for roughly 7 to 12 cycles. TCRdb analysed the 5' RACE reads with MiXCR anew, one entry per CDR3 protein. The sample holds around 1,700,000 distinct CDR3 sequences, over 25% seen once. Researchers report isolating at least 6 million PBMCs per sample.

This chain connects TRBV20-1 to TRBJ2-3, with 7 bases identical to TRBD1. The specimen sequenced was blood. This receptor was obtained from a woman in her 30s in good health. CDR3 in amino acids: CSASPPGGDTQYF. CDR3 DNA sequence: TGCAGTGCTAGCCCACCAGGGGGAGATACGCAGTATTTT.